Below are 27 T cell receptor beta chains sequenced from a single sample in a study of blood T cell repertoires in COVID-19. Using immunoSEQ multiplex PCR, the repertoire was profiled, and TCRdb retains in-frame clones only, with some absent. The sample carries roughly 290,000 clones, 70% to 90% recorded once. The sequencing sample was made of PBMCs or T cells enriched from blood (not recorded which). The receptor source for this set is a man aged 25 to 45 who had recovered from COVID-19.

The chain employs TRBV19 and TRBJ2-3; 7 bases fit TRBD1. After removal of 8 bases from V and 0 bases from J, the junction contained 8 bases not matched to a gene. The germline gives CDR1 LNHDA, CDR2 SQIVND (reference sequence). CDR3 length equals 15 residues. The CDR3 DNA is TGTGCCAGTGCAAAGACAGGGATTAGCACAGATACGCAGTATTTT. Residues: CASAKTGISTDTQYF.

The J gene is TRBJ1-6, the V gene TRBV30; D call uncertain. Germline V lookup: CDR1 GTSNPN, CDR2 SVGIG (reference sequence). V was pared by 2 bases and J by 10 bases, with 15 bases between. This CDR3 is 14 amino acids long. CDR3 amino acids: CAWSRGGLGSPLHF. The CDR3, as DNA: TGTGCCTGGAGTCGCGGAGGGTTGGGGTCACCCCTCCACTTT.

The gene calls are TRBV6-5 and TRBJ1-1, with TRBD1 as a possible D gene (5 bases). Trimming took 6 bases from V and 1 from J, leaving 9 bases between them. The CDR3 runs 13 residues. The germline V gene encodes CDR1 MNHEY and CDR2 SVGAGI. This CDR3 reads CASRVTENTEAFF. The CDR3 DNA reads TGTGCCAGCAGGGTGACAGAGAACACTGAAGCTTTCTTT.

J is TRBJ1-4 and V is TRBV18; maybe TRBD1 (5 bases). Germline CDR1 reads KGHSH; CDR2 reads LQKENI. CDR3 length equals 15 residues. Trimming took 0 bases from V and 4 from J, leaving 9 bases between them. Here the CDR3 DNA reads TGTGCCAGCTCACCACCGAAGGGGTATAATGAAAAACTGTTTTTT. This encodes CASSPPKGYNEKLFF.

The V and J genes are TRBV19 and TRBJ2-3; 9 positions match TRBD1. The V and J ends lost 5 bases and 3 bases, in that order; junction bases with no gene match: 6. Germline-derived CDR1 and CDR2 are LNHDA and SQIVND (reference sequence). CDR3 length: 15 amino acids. CDR3 amino acids: CASSLGQGRTDTQYF. In nucleotides, the CDR3 is TGTGCCAGTAGTCTGGGACAGGGCCGTACAGATACGCAGTATTTT.

J is TRBJ1-6 and V is TRBV2; maybe TRBD1 (6 bases). Deletions cut 6 bases from V and 7 bases from J, with 16 bases between. Germline CDR1 and CDR2: SNHLY and FYNNEI. This CDR3 comprises 15 residues. The CDR3 nucleotides read TGTGCCAGCAGCCAAGGGGGAATAGGGAATTCACCCCTCCACTTT. Its protein product is CASSQGGIGNSPLHF.

V and J are TRBV18 and TRBJ1-4, with a weak D call TRBD1 (6 bases). This CDR3 is 15 amino acids long. Trimming shortened V by 0 bases and J by 10 bases, and 15 bases separated the two germline ends. The germline V gene has CDR1 KGHSH and CDR2 LQKENI. CDR3 DNA sequence: TGTGCCAGCTCACCACCGAGGACAGACCCTGGAAAACTGTTTTTT. Its translation is CASSPPRTDPGKLFF.

The chain uses TRBV5-1 and TRBJ1-1, with D perhaps TRBD1 (5 bases). Looked up from germline, CDR1 is SGHRS and CDR2 is YFSETQ. The CDR3 runs to 14 residues. V gave up 4 bases and J gave up 1 base, with 11 bases separating them. The CDR3 here is CASSTSTGNTEAFF. CDR3 bases: TGCGCCAGCAGCACCTCAACAGGGAACACTGAAGCTTTCTTT.

The genes are TRBV5-1 and TRBJ2-3, with D unresolved. The V and J ends lost 1 base and 1 base respectively, with 10 bases between them. CDR3 size: 15 residues. The germline V gene has CDR1 SGHRS and CDR2 YFSETQ. CDR3 residues: CASSLIGLGTDTQYF. CDR3 coding DNA: TGCGCCAGCAGCTTGATCGGGTTGGGCACAGATACGCAGTATTTT.

V gene TRBV27 combines with J gene TRBJ1-5; 7 bases are shared with TRBD1. Germline CDR1 and CDR2: MNHEY and SMNVEV (reference sequence). This CDR3 spans 16 amino acids. Trimming cost V 3 bases and J 0 bases; bases outside gene matches: 5. CDR3 sequence (DNA): TGTGCCAGCAGTTTTGCGGGACAGCTTAGCAATCAGCCCCAGCATTTT. It specifies CASSFAGQLSNQPQHF.

This clone was seen only a few times. V gene TRBV21-1 combines with J gene TRBJ2-7; the table's D call, TRBD2, was not checked against the DNA. TRBV21-1 corresponds to a pseudogene. This CDR3 spans 15 amino acids. The CDR3 coding sequence is TGTGCCAGCAGCAAAGCCGGGGGGAAGACCTACGAGCAGTACTTC. This gives the protein CASSKAGGKTYEQYF.

This clone was found once. The chain combines TRBV19 with TRBJ1-3; D perhaps matches TRBD1 (5 bases). The CDR3 has 15 residues. V was trimmed by 9 bases and J by 2 bases, leaving 17 bases between them. Germline-derived CDR1 and CDR2 are LNHDA and SQIVND (reference sequence). CDR3: CASTPGGSAGNTIYF. The CDR3, as DNA: TGTGCCAGCACCCCGGGGGGTTCGGCTGGAAACACCATATATTTT.

The chain is built from TRBV10-3 and TRBJ1-2; the D is unclear. The CDR3 consists of 11 residues. V gave up 8 bases and J gave up 2 bases, with 6 bases separating them. Per germline, CDR1 ENHRY and CDR2 SYGVKD. In DNA, the CDR3 is TGTGCCATCTCGCAGAACTATGGCTACACCTTC. Protein: CAISQNYGYTF.

The table lists this clone with a few counts. The rearrangement joins TRBV27 to TRBJ1-1; D ambiguous. CDR3 size: 13 residues. V was cut by 5 bases and J by 3 bases, with 10 bases left in between. The V gene's germline CDR1 is MNHEY and CDR2 SMNVEV (reference sequence). Here the CDR3 reads CASSPYSDTEAFF. The CDR3 DNA reads TGTGCCAGCAGTCCGTACAGTGACACTGAAGCTTTCTTT.

This sequence joins TRBV5-1 and TRBJ1-4; maybe TRBD1 (5 bases). This CDR3 is 16 amino acids long. V was clipped by 3 bases and J by 0 bases, with 12 bases between them. The germline CDR1 and CDR2 sequences are SGHRS and YFSETQ. The CDR3 loop is CASSSGATATNEKLFF. Written as DNA, the CDR3 is TGCGCCAGCAGCTCTGGGGCCACCGCAACTAATGAAAAACTGTTTTTT. Looking up the rest from reference TRBV5-1 and TRBJ1-4 gives the full variable domain: KAGVTQTPRYLIKTRGQQVTLSCSPISGHRSVSWYQQTPGQGLQFLFEYFSETQRNKGNFPGRFSGRQFSNSRSEMNVSTLELGDSALYLCASSSGATATNEKLFFGSGTQLSVL.

This chain links TRBV9 with TRBJ1-1, with D possibly matching TRBD1 (5 bases). Germline lookup yields CDR1 SGDLS and CDR2 YYNGEE. The V gene lost 0 bases and the J gene lost 2 bases, with 11 bases spanning the gap. The CDR3 sequence is 15 residues long. The CDR3 protein is CASSVAGHPNTEAFF. CDR3 coding DNA: TGTGCCAGCAGCGTAGCTGGACACCCAAACACTGAAGCTTTCTTT. Variable domain in full (rest from reference TRBV9 and TRBJ1-1): DSGVTQTPKHLITATGQRVTLRCSPRSGDLSVYWYQQSLDQGLQFLIQYYNGEERAKGNILERFSAQQFPDLHSELNLSSLELGDSALYFCASSVAGHPNTEAFFGQGTRLTVV.

The V and J genes are TRBV15 and TRBJ1-2; no firm D call. Trimming removed 1 base at V and 2 bases at J, with 5 bases between. Germline-derived CDR1 and CDR2 are LNHNV and YYDKDF (reference sequence). The CDR3 runs to 13 residues. CDR3 protein: CATSRGENYGYTF. The DNA of the CDR3 is TGTGCCACCAGCAGAGGGGAGAACTATGGCTACACCTTC.

The CDR3 reads CASSLGLWNTEAFF. The CDR3 DNA sequence: TGTGCCAGCAGCTTGGGACTATGGAACACTGAAGCTTTCTTT. J is TRBJ1-1 and V is TRBV7-2; possible D gene TRBD1, 5 bases. CDR3 size: 14 residues. Trimming left V 3 bases short and J 1 base short, with 9 bases between. CDR1 is SGHTA and CDR2 is FQGNSA in the germline V gene.

This chain connects TRBV5-1 to TRBJ1-2; TRBD1 matches 9 bases. V gave up 4 bases and J gave up 3 bases; unmatched junction bases: 4. Germline CDR1 is SGHRS and CDR2 is YFSETQ. The CDR3 runs 14 residues. The DNA of the CDR3 is TGCGCCAGCAGCCGGGGACAGGGAGACTATGGCTACACCTTC. It encodes CASSRGQGDYGYTF.

The J gene is TRBJ2-5, the V gene TRBV18; D remains unclear. The CDR3 spans 11 residues. V lost 10 bases and J 4 bases, leaving 10 bases between the germline ends. CDR1 is KGHSH, CDR2 LQKENI, per germline. The CDR3 DNA reads as TGTGCCACCCGCGGTCCAGAGACCCAGTACTTC. This encodes CATRGPETQYF.

V is TRBV10-3 and J is TRBJ1-5, with D maybe TRBD1 (6 bases). Per germline, CDR1 ENHRY and CDR2 SYGVKD. This CDR3 has 13 amino acids. V lost 5 bases, J lost 7 bases, and 12 bases lay in between. CDR3 coding DNA: TGTGCCATCAGTACAGGGACCAGCCAGCCCCAGCATTTT. Translating it yields CAISTGTSQPQHF.

The count of this clone is one. The chain carries TRBV29-1 and TRBJ2-7; TRBD1 is a possible D gene (6 bases). The CDR3 sequence is 13 residues long. Looked up from germline, CDR1 is SQVTM and CDR2 is ANQGSEA. V lost 3 bases and J lost 0, with 9 bases in between. The chain's CDR3 is CSVDGDTSYEQYF. DNA of the CDR3: TGCAGCGTTGACGGGGACACCTCCTACGAGCAGTACTTC.

This clone has only one observation. The chain joins TRBV6-2 or TRBV6-3 to TRBJ2-3, with TRBD2 matching over 8 bases. Germline assignment: CDR1 MNHEY and CDR2 SVGEGT. The CDR3 consists of 17 residues. Trimming removed 5 bases from V and 5 bases from J; junction bases left unmatched: 15. DNA for the CDR3: TGTGCCAGCAGTATTCAACCGGGACTAGGATCGAAAGATACGCAGTATTTT. This translates into CASSIQPGLGSKDTQYF.

The chain uses TRBV9 and TRBJ2-3; 7 bases agree with TRBD2. CDR3 length: 15 residues. Germline assignment: CDR1 SGDLS and CDR2 YYNGEE. Trimming cost V 0 bases and J 2 bases; bases outside gene matches: 3. This CDR3 reads CASSVGLADTDTQYF. In DNA, the CDR3 is TGTGCCAGCAGCGTAGGCCTAGCGGACACAGATACGCAGTATTTT.

The genes are TRBV3-1 (or the pseudogene TRBV3-2) and TRBJ2-5, with D perhaps matching TRBD2 (6 bases). Germline loops: CDR1 LGHDT, CDR2 YNNKEL (reference sequence). V was cut by 1 base and J by 4 bases, with 13 bases left in between. The length of the CDR3 is 15 residues. The DNA of the CDR3 is TGTGCCAGCAGCCAAGTCCGGCGGGGTAGAGAGACCCAGTACTTC. As protein: CASSQVRRGRETQYF.

The rearrangement links TRBV10-3 to TRBJ1-1; no clear D gene. This CDR3 spans 12 amino acids. V lost 2 bases and J 7 bases, leaving 8 bases between the germline ends. CDR1 is ENHRY, CDR2 SYGVKD, per germline. The CDR3 reads CAISEGRSEAFF. The CDR3 DNA is TGTGCCATCAGTGAGGGGAGAAGTGAAGCTTTCTTT.

V gene TRBV5-4 combines with J gene TRBJ1-2; 7 nucleotides agree with TRBD1. The CDR3 runs 17 residues. Germline V gene lookup returns CDR1 SGHNT and CDR2 YYREEE (reference sequence). V was clipped by 4 bases and J by 6 bases; unmatched bases: 18. In DNA, the CDR3 is TGTGCCAGCAGCAGTATACAAGCAGGGGGTGGTAGCGATGGCTACACCTTC. Amino acid sequence: CASSSIQAGGGSDGYTF. The full variable domain, rest sourced from reference TRBV5-4 and TRBJ1-2, is ETGVTQSPTHLIKTRGQQVTLRCSSQSGHNTVSWYQQALGQGPQFIFQYYREEENGRGNFPPRFSGLQFPNYSSELNVNALELDDSALYLCASSSIQAGGGSDGYTFGSGTRLTVV.